The source of this TCR beta chain is a study of Ad26.COV2.S vaccination and SARS-CoV-2 variants. As to treatment: some 20 received Ad26.COV2.S at low or high dose, single or two shots; 5 received placebo; per-sample allocation not given. Sampling took place 63 days after the first vaccine or placebo injection. Assay: immunoSEQ multiplex PCR; the TCRdb copy retains only in-frame clones and omits some. The table records about 440,000 clones, about 90% of them present only once. The study, taken as a whole, reports: Measurement of non-spike TCR breadth gave similar results in vaccine and placebo recipients.

Per germline, CDR1 LGHDT and CDR2 YNNKEL (reference sequence). V was clipped by 6 bases and J by 2 bases, with 11 bases between them. The CDR3 consists of 13 residues. Worth noting for this clone: Its target is unknown.

The material sequenced was peripheral blood, taken in a trial of Ad26.COV2.S vaccine versus placebo. The chain uses TRBV3-1 (or the pseudogene TRBV3-2) and TRBJ2-7, with D perhaps TRBD2 (5 bases). The sequence was collected from a person between 18 and 65 years old who received the Ad26.COV2.S COVID-19 vaccine or a placebo. The CDR3 is CASSPLAPYEQYF. Here the CDR3 DNA reads TGTGCCAGCAGTCCCCTAGCCCCCTACGAGCAGTACTTC.